This T cell receptor (beta chain) stems from a study of tumor-infiltrating lymphocytes in primary liver carcinoma. Findings and limits, study-wide: Compared with tumor region pairs, tumor-adjacent and tumor-blood pairs overlapped less.

From unsorted bulk tissue weighing about 20-32 mg, DNA and RNA were co-extracted. All patients had surgically resected primary liver carcinoma. A remark on this clonotype: The target antigen is unknown. A single base separates this from a much larger clone, so it may be a read error.

Total RNA (roughly 530 ng) served as template for TCR beta cDNA synthesis primed by a constant-region primer. Libraries for TCR beta were built through three nested multiplex PCR rounds, which together made up a slightly modified ARM-PCR procedure. TCRdb reprocessed the multiplex PCR reads via MiXCR and lists one record per CDR3 protein. This sample carries 95,000 to 150,000 distinct CDR3 sequences, about 59% of them seen once, and the ten largest clones take about a tenth. The sample consisted of liver tumor tissue from sampling region 1. Noted subset: tumor region T1, superior pole. The receptor comes from a woman aged 60-70 years with primary liver carcinoma and hepatitis B virus infection.

CDR3 amino acids: CASSYEEGQPYGYTF. In DNA form, the CDR3 reads TGTGCCAGCAGCTATGAGGAAGGACAGCCCTATGGCTACACCTTC. The chain uses TRBV5-6 and TRBJ1-2; TRBD1 is a possible D gene (6 bases). Per the germline V gene, CDR1 is SGHDT and CDR2 is YYEEEE. Trimming shortened V by 3 bases and J by 4 bases, and 16 bases separated the two germline ends. The CDR3 is made up of 15 amino acids. Full variable domain (outside the CDR3, taken from reference TRBV5-6 and TRBJ1-2): DAGVTQSPTHLIKTRGQQVTLRCSPKSGHDTVSWYQQALGQGPQFIFQYYEEEERQRGNFPDRFSGHQFPNYSSELNVNALLLGDSALYLCASSYEEGQPYGYTFGSGTRLTVV.